The 24 T cell receptor beta chains below come from one sample, sequenced in a study of control samples from healthy donors and cancer patients. Assay used: immunoSEQ multiplex PCR; TCRdb lists only in-frame clones, some missing. The sample gives around 76,000 clones, 94% of which show up once; roughly 6.2% is in the top ten. Sequenced: blood. These receptors originate from a woman between 40 and 50 years old in good health.

Only one count was recorded for this clone. The chain links TRBV2 to TRBJ2-3, with 11 bases that match TRBD1. V was pared by 6 bases and J by 0 bases, with 14 bases of the junction left unmatched. CDR3 size: 19 residues. Per the germline V gene, CDR1 is SNHLY and CDR2 is FYNNEI. The CDR3 is CASRGQGAKQIISTDTQYF. The DNA for the CDR3 is TGTGCCAGCAGAGGACAGGGGGCGAAACAAATTATTAGCACAGATACGCAGTATTTT.

The chain recombines TRBV6-2 or TRBV6-3 with TRBJ2-1, with D possibly TRBD2 on 6 matching bases. CDR3 length: 16 amino acids. V shed 5 bases and J shed 9 bases, with 23 bases lying between them. CDR1 is MNHEY and CDR2 is SVGEGT in the germline V gene. The CDR3 nucleotides are TGTGCCAGCAGTCCCCCAGCGGGCGGACTTACAGGTGAGCAGTTCTTC. Its protein product is CASSPPAGGLTGEQFF.

This clone showed up just once. The chain joins TRBV6-5 to TRBJ2-5; D remains ambiguous. Deletions cut 2 bases from V and 2 bases from J, with 6 bases between. CDR3 length: 13 residues. Germline CDR1 MNHEY, CDR2 SVGAGI. As DNA, the CDR3 is TGTGCCAGCAGTTACCAATTACAAGAGACCCAGTACTTC. As protein: CASSYQLQETQYF.

This clone was found a few times. This chain joins TRBV2 and TRBJ2-3; D not resolved. CDR3 size: 11 residues. Germline CDR1 and CDR2: SNHLY and FYNNEI. Trimming cost V 2 bases and J 6 bases, with 3 bases left between them. CDR3 sequence (DNA): TGTGCCAGCAGTGAAAGGGATACGCAGTATTTT. Translated: CASSERDTQYF.

This clone was detected only a few times. The V gene is TRBV5-5, the J gene TRBJ2-7; 9 bases fit TRBD2. V lost 3 bases to trimming and J lost 1 base; unmatched junction nucleotides: 5. This CDR3 has 15 residues. Germline values: CDR1 SGHKS, CDR2 YYEKEE (reference sequence). In nucleotides, the CDR3 is TGTGCCAGCAGCTATAGCGGGAGTGAGTCCTACGAGCAGTACTTC. Translating it yields CASSYSGSESYEQYF.

The rearrangement joins TRBV2 to TRBJ1-2, with unresolved D. Deletions cut 2 bases from V and 2 bases from J, with 9 bases between. Germline V gives CDR1 SNHLY, CDR2 FYNNEI. CDR3 length equals 14 residues. This chain's CDR3 is CASSERGRNYGYTF. The DNA for the CDR3 is TGTGCCAGCAGTGAACGGGGTAGAAACTATGGCTACACCTTC. The whole variable domain, filled in from reference TRBV2 and TRBJ1-2, reads EPEVTQTPSHQVTQMGQEVILRCVPISNHLYFYWYRQILGQKVEFLVSFYNNEISEKSEIFDDQFSVERPDGSNFTLKIRSTKLEDSAMYFCASSERGRNYGYTFGSGTRLTVV.

V gene TRBV28 combines with J gene TRBJ2-7, with unresolved D. The CDR3 spans 13 residues. Germline V lookup: CDR1 MDHEN, CDR2 SYDVKM. V lost 3 bases to trimming and J lost 5 bases, with 11 bases between them. CDR3 loop: CASSLLGPHEQYF. The CDR3 bases are TGTGCCAGCAGTTTGCTAGGGCCCCACGAGCAGTACTTC.

The V gene is TRBV11-2, the J gene TRBJ2-4, with 8 bases identical to TRBD1. V was clipped by 5 bases and J by 0 bases; unmatched bases: 9. CDR1 SGHAT and CDR2 FQNNGV come from the germline V gene. The CDR3 covers 17 residues. CDR3 region: CASSQDRAILAKNIQYF. Written as DNA, the CDR3 is TGTGCCAGCAGCCAGGACAGGGCGATCCTAGCCAAAAACATTCAGTACTTC.

This clone showed up just once. V and J are TRBV7-9 and TRBJ2-2; weak D call: TRBD2 (7 bases). The CDR3 spans 16 residues. The germline V and J ends were trimmed by 7 bases and 2 bases, with 17 bases remaining between them. Germline loops: CDR1 SEHNR, CDR2 FQNEAQ (reference sequence). The CDR3 sequence is CASNFKGGFNTGELFF. In DNA, the CDR3 is TGTGCCAGCAACTTCAAGGGGGGGTTTAACACCGGGGAGCTGTTTTTT.

The chain recombines TRBV18 with TRBJ1-1, with D possibly being TRBD1 (5 bases). The length of the CDR3 is 14 residues. Trimming pared 5 bases from V and 6 bases from J, leaving 16 bases between. CDR1 and CDR2 from the germline V gene are KGHSH and LQKENI. CDR3 nucleotide sequence: TGTGCCAGCTCAACGAGCCAGGGAAACGCTGAAGCTTTCTTT. Translating gives CASSTSQGNAEAFF.

V usage is TRBV6-5 and J usage is TRBJ1-6; D not certain. V was trimmed by 2 bases and J by 5 bases, leaving 7 bases between them. The germline CDR1 and CDR2 sequences are MNHEY and SVGAGI. The CDR3 loop spans 14 amino acids. The CDR3 nucleotides read TGTGCCAGCAGTTACGGACGGAATAATTCACCCCTCCACTTT. Protein sequence: CASSYGRNNSPLHF.

J is TRBJ1-1 and V is TRBV28, with 7 bases identical to TRBD1. The V gene end was trimmed by 7 bases and the J gene end by 3 bases; junction bases not matched to a gene: 8. This CDR3 is 14 amino acids long. The germline CDR1 and CDR2 sequences are MDHEN and SYDVKM. The CDR3 here is CASTSGTDHTEAFF. CDR3 sequence (DNA): TGTGCCAGCACGTCCGGGACAGATCACACTGAAGCTTTCTTT.

J is TRBJ1-5 and V is TRBV27, with D possibly matching TRBD1 (6 bases). The CDR3 runs 15 residues. Germline CDR1 and CDR2: MNHEY and SMNVEV (reference sequence). Trimming took off 5 bases at V and 0 bases at J, with 11 bases between the two ends. The CDR3 loop is CASSPWTVSNQPQHF. The CDR3 bases are TGTGCCAGCAGTCCCTGGACAGTTAGCAATCAGCCCCAGCATTTT.

The rearrangement uses TRBV10-3 and TRBJ1-1; D is perhaps TRBD1 (6 bases). The germline V gene has CDR1 ENHRY and CDR2 SYGVKD. Trimming left V 4 bases short and J 1 base short, with 16 bases between. The length of the CDR3 is 16 residues. Here the CDR3 reads CAISVTPTGRNTEAFF. The CDR3 nucleotides are TGTGCCATCAGTGTAACCCCCACAGGGAGGAACACTGAAGCTTTCTTT.

The gene calls are TRBV6-6 and TRBJ2-7; no firm D call. V was shortened by 2 bases and J by 4 bases, with 9 bases between the two germline ends. Germline-derived CDR1 and CDR2 are MNHNY and SVGAGI (reference sequence). The CDR3 contains 13 residues. The CDR3 loop is CASSYSPKYEQYF. The CDR3 region has the DNA TGTGCCAGCAGTTACAGCCCCAAATACGAGCAGTACTTC.

The J gene is TRBJ2-7, the V gene TRBV28; D may be TRBD1 (5 bases). The CDR3 covers 13 residues. The V gene's germline CDR1 is MDHEN and CDR2 SYDVKM. V lost 5 bases and J lost 6, with 14 bases in between. CDR3 protein: CASSGAGQSEQYF. As DNA, the CDR3 is TGTGCCAGCAGTGGGGCCGGCCAGTCCGAGCAGTACTTC.

The gene calls are TRBV25-1 and TRBJ1-1; weak D call: TRBD1 (5 bases). The CDR3 is 14 amino acids. Germline V lookup: CDR1 MGHDK, CDR2 SYGVNS. Trimming pared 0 bases from V and 4 bases from J, leaving 9 bases between. CDR3 nucleotide sequence: TGTGCCAGCAGTGAATATTCGGGGGTCACTGAAGCTTTCTTT. This translates into CASSEYSGVTEAFF.

This clone was detected only a few times. The rearrangement links TRBV28 to TRBJ1-6; the D is unclear. The CDR3 consists of 13 residues. The germline V and J ends were trimmed by 10 bases and 7 bases, with 14 bases remaining between them. Germline lookup yields CDR1 MDHEN and CDR2 SYDVKM. CDR3 protein: CATHQDLNSPLHF. The CDR3 DNA is TGTGCCACCCATCAAGATTTAAATTCACCCCTCCACTTT. Complete variable domain (other parts from reference TRBV28 and TRBJ1-6): DVKVTQSSRYLVKRTGEKVFLECVQDMDHENMFWYRQDPGLGLRLIYFSYDVKMKEKGDIPEGYSVSREKKERFSLILESASTNQTSMYLCATHQDLNSPLHFGNGTRLTVT.

This clone was seen once. This chain connects TRBV6-1 to TRBJ1-5, with D possibly being TRBD1 (5 bases). The ends were cut back, 0 bases at V and 2 bases at J, with 11 bases in the middle. The length of the CDR3 is 16 residues. The germline V gene has CDR1 MNHNS and CDR2 SASEGT. The CDR3 DNA is TGTGCCAGCAGTGAAGCGCTTCTAGGGGGCAATCAGCCCCAGCATTTT. Residues: CASSEALLGGNQPQHF.

CDR3 bases: TGCGCCAGCACCCCAGGGGGCTCTGGAAACACCATATATTTT. Translation: CASTPGGSGNTIYF. The rearrangement uses TRBV10-2 and TRBJ1-3, with 7 nucleotides matching TRBD1. V was pared by 7 bases and J by 0 bases, with 3 bases of the junction left unmatched. The CDR3 loop spans 14 amino acids. In germline, CDR1 is WSHSY, CDR2 SAAADI.

The chain is built from TRBV5-8 and TRBJ2-7; D remains ambiguous. Germline assignment: CDR1 SGHTS and CDR2 YDEGEE. Trimming removed 0 bases at V and 5 bases at J, with 6 bases between. The CDR3 has 12 residues. In nucleotides, the CDR3 is TGTGCCAGCAGCTTGGCGGTAGACGAGCAGTACTTC. This gives the protein CASSLAVDEQYF.

This chain joins TRBV7-5 and TRBJ1-5; the DNA was not used to check the table's D call, TRBD1. TRBV7-5 is a pseudogene segment. The CDR3 totals 15 residues. The CDR3 DNA sequence: TGTGTCAGAAGCTCAAGACAGATTAGCAATCAGCCCCAGCATTTT. Its protein is CVRSSRQISNQPQHF.

The V gene is TRBV3-1 (or the pseudogene TRBV3-2), the J gene TRBJ2-6; TRBD1 is a possible D gene (6 bases). V gave up 4 bases and J gave up 3 bases, with 16 bases separating them. This CDR3 is built from 17 residues. Germline CDR1 is LGHDT and CDR2 is YNNKEL (reference sequence). This chain's CDR3 is CASSLTFSRGGANVLTF. For the CDR3, the DNA is TGTGCCAGCAGCCTAACCTTTTCCAGGGGTGGGGCCAACGTCCTGACTTTC.

The chain recombines TRBV7-6 with TRBJ1-1; D is uncertain. Germline V gene lookup returns CDR1 SGHVS and CDR2 FNYEAQ. V lost 0 bases and J lost 5, with 7 bases in between. This CDR3 has 13 residues. CDR3 sequence: CASSLARITEAFF. DNA for the CDR3: TGTGCCAGCAGCTTAGCTCGGATAACTGAAGCTTTCTTT.